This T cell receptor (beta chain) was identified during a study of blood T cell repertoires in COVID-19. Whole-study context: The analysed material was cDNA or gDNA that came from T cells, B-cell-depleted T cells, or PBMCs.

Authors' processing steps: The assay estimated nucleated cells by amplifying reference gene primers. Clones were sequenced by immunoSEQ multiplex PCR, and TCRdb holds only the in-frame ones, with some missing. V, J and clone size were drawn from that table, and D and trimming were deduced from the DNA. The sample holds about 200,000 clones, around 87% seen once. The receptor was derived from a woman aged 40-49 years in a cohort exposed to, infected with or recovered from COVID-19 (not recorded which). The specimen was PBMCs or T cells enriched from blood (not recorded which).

CDR3 region: CASSYSSGRGYGYTF. For the CDR3, the DNA is TGTGCCAGCAGTTACTCGTCGGGCAGGGGCTATGGCTACACCTTC. The chain links TRBV6-5 to TRBJ1-2; D possibly corresponds to TRBD1 (6 bases). The CDR3 runs 15 residues. Germline V CDR1 and CDR2: MNHEY, SVGAGI. V was pared by 0 bases and J by 4 bases, with 12 bases between.